These 19 T cell receptor beta chains originate from one sample sequenced in a study of OX40 agonist ivuxolimab in advanced cancers. Sequenced by immunoSEQ multiplex PCR; TCRdb stores in-frame clones only, minus some. The repertoire holds about 99,000 clones, approximately 95% seen once, with 2% to 2.5% in the top ten. The source material was CD4+ or CD8+ T cells sorted from blood, sampled in a trial of the OX40 agonist ivuxolimab. These receptors all stem from an adult with an advanced solid tumor such as melanoma, head and neck, liver or kidney cancer.

The V call is TRBV27, the J call TRBJ2-7; TRBD1 matches 8 bases. Per germline, CDR1 MNHEY and CDR2 SMNVEV (reference sequence). V gave up 5 bases and J gave up 0 bases; unmatched junction bases: 6. The CDR3 length is 15 residues. The CDR3 spells CASSPSRGLSYEQYF. The DNA of the CDR3 is TGTGCCAGCAGTCCCTCCAGGGGGCTCTCCTACGAGCAGTACTTC.

The genes are TRBV28 and TRBJ2-3, with 9 bases aligning to TRBD2. Germline-derived CDR1 and CDR2 are MDHEN and SYDVKM. This CDR3 spans 17 amino acids. With V trimmed by 4 bases and J by 3 bases, 11 bases remained unmatched. The CDR3: CASSSWTSDDATDTQYF. The CDR3 DNA reads as TGTGCCAGCAGTTCGTGGACTAGCGACGACGCGACAGATACGCAGTATTTT.

The rearrangement joins TRBV30 to TRBJ2-7; 7 bases map to TRBD1. CDR3 length: 13 amino acids. J gave up 9 bases and V 2 bases, and 10 bases lay outside the gene matches. Germline assignment: CDR1 GTSNPN and CDR2 SVGIG (reference sequence). The CDR3 loop is CAWSRFGQDGQYF. The CDR3 DNA reads as TGTGCCTGGAGTCGTTTTGGACAGGATGGGCAGTACTTC.

The chain has TRBV28 and TRBJ1-6; D may be TRBD1 (5 bases). The CDR3 spans 14 residues. Germline V gives CDR1 MDHEN, CDR2 SYDVKM. V lost 4 bases and J lost 9, with 13 bases in between. CDR3 in DNA: TGTGCCAGCAGTTCCCCAGGGTCGGGTTCACCCCTCCACTTT. Residues: CASSSPGSGSPLHF. The variable domain in full, with the rest retrieved from reference TRBV28 and TRBJ1-6, is DVKVTQSSRYLVKRTGEKVFLECVQDMDHENMFWYRQDPGLGLRLIYFSYDVKMKEKGDIPEGYSVSREKKERFSLILESASTNQTSMYLCASSSPGSGSPLHFGNGTRLTVT.

This chain connects TRBV5-1 to TRBJ2-7; possible D gene TRBD2, 5 bases. The germline CDR1 and CDR2 sequences are SGHRS and YFSETQ. Trimming removed 3 bases at V and 7 bases at J, with 17 bases between. The CDR3 is made up of 14 amino acids. This CDR3 reads CASSSDSHPREQYF. CDR3 sequence (DNA): TGCGCCAGCAGCTCGGACTCCCACCCGAGAGAGCAGTACTTC.

V and J are TRBV19 and TRBJ2-7; 8 positions agree with TRBD2. The germline CDR1 and CDR2 sequences are LNHDA and SQIVND (reference sequence). Trimming took 10 bases from V and 2 from J; bases not matched to a gene: 7. This CDR3 region has 13 residues. As DNA, the CDR3 is TGTGCCACGGGGACTAGATTAACCTACGAGCAGTACTTC. It translates to CATGTRLTYEQYF.

This rearrangement joins TRBV5-4 to TRBJ2-7; D may be TRBD1 (6 bases). V lost 4 bases, J lost 4 bases, and 9 bases lay in between. The CDR3 runs to 12 residues. Germline CDR1 and CDR2: SGHNT and YYREEE (reference sequence). CDR3 protein: CASSQGGYEQYF. The CDR3 DNA follows: TGTGCCAGCAGCCAAGGGGGATACGAGCAGTACTTC.

The genes are TRBV6-5 and TRBJ1-4; tentative D call: TRBD1 (6 bases). Germline V lookup: CDR1 MNHEY, CDR2 SVGAGI. The CDR3 length is 14 residues. Trimming removed 3 bases from V and 8 bases from J, with 13 bases in between. CDR3 in DNA: TGTGCCAGCAGTTATTATTCAGGGGAAGAAAAACTGTTTTTT. Translation gives CASSYYSGEEKLFF.

The J gene is TRBJ1-5, the V gene TRBV19; tentatively, D is TRBD1 (5 bases). The ends were cut back, 4 bases at V and 1 base at J, with 8 bases in the middle. This CDR3 comprises 14 residues. Looked up from germline, CDR1 is LNHDA and CDR2 is SQIVND (reference sequence). CDR3: CASSRGLSNQPQHF. CDR3 DNA: TGTGCCAGTAGTAGGGGCTTAAGCAATCAGCCCCAGCATTTT.

This chain connects TRBV4-2 to TRBJ1-1; D remains ambiguous. V lost 0 bases and J lost 1, with 12 bases in between. The CDR3 spans 16 residues. Germline CDR1 and CDR2: LGHNA and YNFKEQ. CDR3 nucleotides: TGTGCCAGCAGCCAAGACCCACTATTTGGGAACACTGAAGCTTTCTTT. This encodes CASSQDPLFGNTEAFF.

The chain employs TRBV7-2 and TRBJ2-6, with a weak D call TRBD1 (6 bases). CDR3 length: 14 amino acids. Trimming took 5 bases from V and 2 from J, leaving 7 bases between them. Germline values: CDR1 SGHTA, CDR2 FQGNSA. The CDR3 reads CASSAGAGANVLTF. CDR3 sequence (DNA): TGTGCCAGCAGCGCAGGGGCTGGGGCCAACGTCCTGACTTTC.

The chain joins TRBV27 to TRBJ2-2, with D maybe TRBD2 (6 bases). The CDR3 is made up of 14 amino acids. Looked up from germline, CDR1 is MNHEY and CDR2 is SMNVEV (reference sequence). Between the trimmed V and J ends, which lost 2 bases and 5 bases, there was a span of 9 bases. Here the CDR3 reads CASSLVGGTGELFF. DNA of the CDR3: TGTGCCAGCAGTTTAGTCGGAGGGACCGGGGAGCTGTTTTTT.

J is TRBJ1-2 and V is TRBV7-9; D not resolved. The CDR3 consists of 13 residues. Germline CDR1 reads SEHNR; CDR2 reads FQNEAQ (reference sequence). V shed 0 bases and J shed 5 bases, with 7 bases lying between them. CDR3 protein: CASSLAALYGYTF. The CDR3 DNA is TGTGCCAGCAGCTTAGCGGCCTTATATGGCTACACCTTC. Variable domain in full (rest from reference TRBV7-9 and TRBJ1-2): DTGVSQNPRHKITKRGQNVTFRCDPISEHNRLYWYRQTLGQGPEFLTYFQNEAQLEKSRLLSDRFSAERPKGSFSTLEIQRTEQGDSAMYLCASSLAALYGYTFGSGTRLTVV.

The CDR3, as DNA: TGTGCCAGCAGCCTTGAGGACCGGCGTCACAGTAACTATGGCTACACCTTC. Protein product: CASSLEDRRHSNYGYTF. The gene calls are TRBV4-2 and TRBJ1-2, with D hard to call. Between the trimmed V and J ends, which lost 4 bases and 1 base, there was a span of 19 bases. Germline-derived CDR1 and CDR2 are LGHNA and YNFKEQ. The length of the CDR3 is 17 residues.

The J gene is TRBJ2-5, the V gene TRBV2, with 7 nucleotides matching TRBD2. CDR3 length: 12 amino acids. With 4 bases clipped from V and 5 bases from J, the junction kept 1 base outside the gene matches. Germline values: CDR1 SNHLY, CDR2 FYNNEI. Here the CDR3 reads CASSGEGETQYF. DNA for the CDR3: TGTGCCAGCAGTGGGGAGGGGGAGACCCAGTACTTC.

This chain connects TRBV18 to TRBJ2-3; TRBD2 aligns across 12 bases. V lost 6 bases to trimming and J lost 2 bases; unmatched junction nucleotides: 6. Germline V gene data show CDR1 as KGHSH and CDR2 as LQKENI. The CDR3 length is 16 residues. The CDR3 region is CASSETSGGHTDTQYF. CDR3 coding DNA: TGTGCCAGCTCCGAGACTAGCGGGGGTCACACAGATACGCAGTATTTT.

The chain couples TRBV19 to TRBJ2-7, with 8 bases aligning to TRBD2. CDR3 length equals 14 residues. Germline CDR1 and CDR2: LNHDA and SQIVND (reference sequence). The V segment lost 3 bases and the J segment 4 bases; nucleotides outside the gene matches: 5. CDR3 in DNA: TGTGCCAGTAGTATTAGTAGCGGGACGTACGAGCAGTACTTC. Its translation is CASSISSGTYEQYF.

The chain carries TRBV28 and TRBJ1-3; D is unclear. Germline CDR1 and CDR2: MDHEN and SYDVKM. The CDR3 runs to 15 residues. The ends were cut back, 1 base at V and 0 bases at J, with 7 bases in the middle. CDR3 sequence reads: CASSLSGDSGNTIYF. The DNA of the CDR3 is TGTGCCAGCAGTTTATCTGGGGACTCTGGAAACACCATATATTTT.

This sequence joins TRBV6-1 and TRBJ1-6; possibly TRBD1 for D (6 bases). Germline V gene data show CDR1 as MNHNS and CDR2 as SASEGT. The CDR3 sequence is 16 residues long. V dropped 2 bases and J dropped 5 bases, with 13 bases sitting between them. The CDR3 DNA sequence: TGTGCCAGCAGTGAAATTTGGGGGGCGGATAATTCACCCCTCCACTTT. This sequence encodes CASSEIWGADNSPLHF.